One sample yielded the 12 T cell receptor beta chains listed below, sequenced in a study of T cells in localized non-small cell lung cancer. Repertoires were generated with immunoSEQ multiplex PCR, while TCRdb's copy carries only in-frame clones and drops some. Of about 23,000 clones listed, approximately 84% are singletons. Material: peripheral blood, obtained before any cancer treatment. The receptor set was obtained from a male donor at least 60 years old with stage I squamous cell lung carcinoma.

The J gene is TRBJ2-2, the V gene TRBV4-1, with 8 bases fitting TRBD1. V shed 2 bases, J shed 1 base, and the junction held 3 bases outside the gene matches. The CDR3 totals 16 residues. Germline CDR1 MGHRA, CDR2 YSYEKL. CDR3 residues: CASSQTGTGNTGELFF. Here the CDR3 DNA reads TGCGCCAGCAGCCAAACCGGGACAGGGAACACCGGGGAGCTGTTTTTT.

J is TRBJ2-3 and V is TRBV5-1, with 10 bases lining up with TRBD2. The junction had 7 bases not matched to a gene; V was cut back by 7 bases and J by 2 bases. Germline assignment: CDR1 SGHRS and CDR2 YFSETQ. The CDR3 loop spans 15 amino acids. CDR3 nucleotides: TGCGCCAGCCACTTAGCGGGAGGAATCACAGATACGCAGTATTTT. Protein product: CASHLAGGITDTQYF.

The genes are TRBV10-3 and TRBJ2-7; 7 bases line up with TRBD1. Germline V gene sequence: CDR1 ENHRY, CDR2 SYGVKD. After removal of 6 bases from V and 0 bases from J, the junction contained 2 bases not matched to a gene. This CDR3 has 13 amino acids. CDR3: CAISGTDSYEQYF. CDR3 nucleotide sequence: TGTGCCATCAGCGGGACAGACTCCTACGAGCAGTACTTC.

The V gene is TRBV13, the J gene TRBJ1-4, with a weak D call TRBD1 (5 bases). Trimming removed 5 bases at V and 5 bases at J, with 9 bases between. Germline V gene lookup returns CDR1 PRHDT and CDR2 FYEKMQ (reference sequence). The length of the CDR3 is 13 residues. CDR3 sequence: CASSRGMNEKLFF. The CDR3 DNA follows: TGTGCCAGCAGCCGGGGGATGAATGAAAAACTGTTTTTT.

This clone is a singleton in its sample. This rearrangement joins TRBV11-3 to TRBJ1-5, with a possible D match to TRBD1 (5 bases). The V end lost 5 bases, the J end lost 2 bases, and 25 bases lay between the germline ends. CDR1 SGHNT and CDR2 YENEEA come from the germline V gene. The CDR3 consists of 19 residues. This CDR3 is CASSPPKTTDPLGNQPQHF. CDR3 sequence (DNA): TGTGCCAGCAGCCCCCCAAAAACGACAGACCCATTAGGCAATCAGCCCCAGCATTTT.

The CDR3 spells CASAGSRNSNQPQHF. CDR3 coding DNA: TGTGCCAGCGCAGGTTCCCGCAATAGCAATCAGCCCCAGCATTTT. The chain links TRBV27 to TRBJ1-5, with D unclear. The CDR3 consists of 15 residues. Trimming removed 8 bases at V and 0 bases at J, with 14 bases between. CDR1 MNHEY and CDR2 SMNVEV come from the germline V gene (reference sequence).

The CDR3 loop reads CASSEEGGTEAFF. The CDR3 region has the DNA TGTGCCAGCAGTGAAGAGGGGGGCACTGAAGCTTTCTTT. This chain links TRBV2 with TRBJ1-1; TRBD1 might be the D (6 bases). Trimming stripped 1 base from V and 4 bases from J, with 7 bases between. Germline CDR1 is SNHLY and CDR2 is FYNNEI. CDR3 length: 13 residues.

The gene calls are TRBV5-4 and TRBJ1-1; possibly TRBD1 for D (6 bases). With 4 bases removed from V and 0 bases from J, the gap between germline ends came to 10 bases. The CDR3 contains 14 residues. Germline lookup yields CDR1 SGHNT and CDR2 YYREEE (reference sequence). Written as DNA, the CDR3 is TGTGCCAGCAGCCACAGGGACCTGAACACTGAAGCTTTCTTT. Translated: CASSHRDLNTEAFF.

On this clone itself: The junction shows a germline mismatch at one end, possibly a read error. J is TRBJ2-3 and V is TRBV28; possibly TRBD1 for D (6 bases). The CDR3 is made up of 17 amino acids. The germline V gene has CDR1 MDHEN and CDR2 SYDVKM. CDR3: CVSSLGALEALPDTQYF. In DNA, the CDR3 is TGTGTCAGCAGTTTGGGGGCTCTGGAGGCCCTCCCAGATACGCAGTATTTT.

The table lists this clone with a few counts. V usage is TRBV5-5 and J usage is TRBJ2-2; 8 bases match TRBD1. Germline V gene data show CDR1 as SGHKS and CDR2 as YYEKEE (reference sequence). The ends lost 5 bases at V and 0 bases at J; junction bases unmatched: 12. The CDR3 has 18 residues. The CDR3 here is CASRAGQGPNSNTGELFF. CDR3 in DNA: TGTGCCAGCAGGGCCGGACAGGGTCCTAACTCGAACACCGGGGAGCTGTTTTTT.

This chain joins TRBV5-4 and TRBJ2-1; D uncertain. The ends were cut back, 1 base at V and 4 bases at J, with 9 bases in the middle. The CDR3 sequence is 14 residues long. Germline CDR1 SGHNT, CDR2 YYREEE (reference sequence). This CDR3 reads CASSLTAEYNEQFF. The CDR3 DNA sequence: TGTGCCAGCAGCTTGACAGCTGAATACAATGAGCAGTTCTTC.

The chain employs TRBV5-1 and TRBJ1-5; TRBD1 agrees at 9 bases. V shed 4 bases, J shed 2 bases, and the junction held 10 bases outside the gene matches. CDR3 length: 17 amino acids. Germline V lookup: CDR1 SGHRS, CDR2 YFSETQ. CDR3 protein: CASSPGTGSLGNQPQHF. The CDR3 DNA reads as TGCGCCAGCAGCCCCGGGACAGGGAGCTTGGGCAATCAGCCCCAGCATTTT.